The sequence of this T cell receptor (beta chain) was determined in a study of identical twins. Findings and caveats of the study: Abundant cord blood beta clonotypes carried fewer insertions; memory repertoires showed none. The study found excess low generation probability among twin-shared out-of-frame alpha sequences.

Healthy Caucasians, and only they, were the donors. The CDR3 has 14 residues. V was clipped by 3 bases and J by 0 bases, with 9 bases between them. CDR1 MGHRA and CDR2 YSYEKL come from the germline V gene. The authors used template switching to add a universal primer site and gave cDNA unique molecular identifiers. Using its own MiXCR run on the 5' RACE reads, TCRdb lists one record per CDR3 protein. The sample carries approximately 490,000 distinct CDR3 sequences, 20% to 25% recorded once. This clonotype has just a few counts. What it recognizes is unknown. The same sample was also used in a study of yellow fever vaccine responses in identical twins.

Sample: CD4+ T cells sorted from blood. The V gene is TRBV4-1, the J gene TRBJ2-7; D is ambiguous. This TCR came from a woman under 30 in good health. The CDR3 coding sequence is TGCGCCAGCAGCCATAGTGGGCCCTCCTACGAGCAGTACTTC. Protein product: CASSHSGPSYEQYF.